Sequencing of this T cell receptor beta chain was carried out in a study of cytotoxic CD8 clonotypes in ibrutinib-treated CLL. In regard to this clone: Other DNA sequences in the sample encode the same CDR3.

Assay: immunoSEQ multiplex PCR; the TCRdb copy retains only in-frame clones and omits some. The sample carries tens of thousands of clones, more than 60% recorded once. Trimming left V 6 bases short and J 3 bases short, with 5 bases between. Germline V gene lookup returns CDR1 DFQATT and CDR2 SNEGSKA (reference sequence). This CDR3 spans 10 amino acids. The chain couples TRBV20-1 to TRBJ1-1; no reliable D call. The receptor's source is a human donor with chronic lymphocytic leukemia. Source: PBMCs, taken after 12 months of ibrutinib treatment. DNA for the CDR3: TGCAGTGCAGCCGACACTGAAGCTTTCTTT. It translates to CSAADTEAFF.